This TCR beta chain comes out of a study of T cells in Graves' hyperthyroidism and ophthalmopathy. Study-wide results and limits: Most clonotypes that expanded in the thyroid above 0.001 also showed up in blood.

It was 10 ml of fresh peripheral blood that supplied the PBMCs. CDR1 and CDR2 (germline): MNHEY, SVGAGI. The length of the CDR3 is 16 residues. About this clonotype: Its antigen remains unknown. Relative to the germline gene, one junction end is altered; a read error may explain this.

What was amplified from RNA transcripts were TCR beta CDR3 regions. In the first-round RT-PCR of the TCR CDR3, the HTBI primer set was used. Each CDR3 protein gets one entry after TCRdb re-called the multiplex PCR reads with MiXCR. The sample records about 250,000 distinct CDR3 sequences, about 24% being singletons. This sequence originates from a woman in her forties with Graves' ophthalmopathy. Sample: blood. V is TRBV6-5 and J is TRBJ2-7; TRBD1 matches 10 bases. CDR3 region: CARSLRTGGYWNEQYF. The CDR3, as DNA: TGTGCCCGCAGTTTACGGACAGGGGGTTACTGGAACGAGCAGTACTTC.